Presented here are 14 T cell receptor beta chains from one specimen sequenced in a study of identical twins. TCRdb re-analysed the 5' RACE reads in MiXCR, keeping a single row per CDR3 protein. This sample carries some 270,000 distinct CDR3 sequences, approximately 8.3% of them seen once, and the ten largest clones take about 3%. The same data also went into a second study, on yellow fever vaccine responses in identical twins.

Sequenced: CD8+ T cells sorted from blood. All receptors come from a woman aged 18 to 35 in good health.

This clonotype was counted a few times. The CDR3 loop is CASTRGREQYF. The DNA of the CDR3 is TGTGCCAGCACCCGGGGGCGCGAGCAGTACTTC. This chain uses TRBV27 with TRBJ2-7; D could derive from TRBD1 or TRBD2 (6 bases each). Germline CDR1 reads MNHEY; CDR2 reads SMNVEV (reference sequence). CDR3 length: 11 residues. Between the trimmed V and J ends, which lost 7 bases and 6 bases, there was a span of 10 bases.

This chain joins TRBV7-2 and TRBJ2-7; possibly TRBD1 for D (5 bases). The CDR3 runs 16 residues. CDR1 is SGHTA and CDR2 is FQGNSA in the germline V gene. With 1 base removed from V and 4 bases from J, the gap between germline ends came to 17 bases. The CDR3: CASSLVRAGHEYEQYF. Here the CDR3 DNA reads TGTGCCAGCAGCTTAGTACGCGCAGGACATGAATACGAGCAGTACTTC.

This clonotype was observed many times. The chain recombines TRBV5-1 with TRBJ2-3; D might be TRBD1 (6 bases). With 0 bases removed from V and 10 bases from J, the gap between germline ends came to 21 bases. CDR3 length: 16 amino acids. Per the germline V gene, CDR1 is SGHRS and CDR2 is YFSETQ. Here the CDR3 reads CASSLAKGEAPRAQYF. DNA of the CDR3: TGCGCCAGCAGCTTGGCCAAGGGGGAAGCGCCTAGGGCGCAGTATTTT.

The chain has TRBV7-9 and TRBJ2-7; D remains ambiguous. V dropped 5 bases and J dropped 3 bases, with 11 bases sitting between them. The CDR3 contains 13 residues. Germline CDR1 is SEHNR and CDR2 is FQNEAQ (reference sequence). This CDR3 reads CASSPPARYEQYF. The CDR3 DNA reads as TGTGCCAGCAGCCCCCCGGCACGCTACGAGCAGTACTTC.

This clonotype was detected many times. J is TRBJ2-7 and V is TRBV7-8; D is perhaps TRBD1 or TRBD2 (5 bases each). V was shortened by 1 base and J by 0 bases, with 13 bases between the two germline ends. Germline V gene data show CDR1 as SGHVS and CDR2 as FQNEAQ. The CDR3 contains 16 residues. The DNA of the CDR3 is TGTGCCAGCAGCTTAGGACCGGGACCCTACTCCTACGAGCAGTACTTC. Amino acids: CASSLGPGPYSYEQYF.

There are a few counts of this clonotype. The chain uses TRBV10-3 and TRBJ2-3; 13 bases are shared with TRBD2. Germline V gene lookup returns CDR1 ENHRY and CDR2 SYGVKD. The length of the CDR3 is 15 residues. The junction had 3 bases not matched to a gene; V was cut back by 6 bases and J by 3 bases. CDR3 sequence (DNA): TGTGCCATCAGGAAGACTAGCGGGGGGACAGATACGCAGTATTTT. As protein: CAIRKTSGGTDTQYF.

The DNA of the CDR3 is TGCAGTGCCGCTCTACAGGGTGAAGGGACTGAAGCTTTCTTT. This gives the protein CSAALQGEGTEAFF. The rearrangement uses TRBV20-1 and TRBJ1-1; tentative D call: TRBD1 (6 bases). The V and J ends lost 6 bases and 5 bases respectively, with 19 bases between them. Germline assignment: CDR1 DFQATT and CDR2 SNEGSKA (reference sequence). The CDR3 sequence is 14 residues long.

The J gene is TRBJ1-1, the V gene TRBV25-1; 7 positions match TRBD1. The CDR3 covers 13 residues. V was clipped by 2 bases and J by 7 bases; unmatched bases: 4. The germline gives CDR1 MGHDK, CDR2 SYGVNS. CDR3 region: CASSEIQGSEAFF. The CDR3 DNA sequence: TGTGCCAGCAGTGAAATACAGGGGAGTGAAGCTTTCTTT.

The V gene is TRBV7-9, the J gene TRBJ1-2, with D tentatively TRBD1 (5 bases). V lost 1 base, J lost 4 bases, and 7 bases lay in between. CDR3 length: 13 amino acids. Per germline, CDR1 SEHNR and CDR2 FQNEAQ (reference sequence). In nucleotides, the CDR3 is TGTGCCAGCAGCTTAGTCGACAGCTATGGCTACACCTTC. Translation gives CASSLVDSYGYTF. Full variable domain (outside the CDR3, taken from reference TRBV7-9 and TRBJ1-2): DTGVSQNPRHKITKRGQNVTFRCDPISEHNRLYWYRQTLGQGPEFLTYFQNEAQLEKSRLLSDRFSAERPKGSFSTLEIQRTEQGDSAMYLCASSLVDSYGYTFGSGTRLTVV.

This clonotype was detected only a few times. The rearrangement joins TRBV19 to TRBJ2-1; D call uncertain. Germline V gene sequence: CDR1 LNHDA, CDR2 SQIVND (reference sequence). CDR3 size: 13 residues. V was pared by 3 bases and J by 3 bases, with 6 bases between. In DNA, the CDR3 is TGTGCCAGTAGTATTCCGATCTACAATGAGCAGTTCTTC. Protein product: CASSIPIYNEQFF.

This chain links TRBV20-1 with TRBJ2-7; weak D call: TRBD1 (7 bases). The germline CDR1 and CDR2 sequences are DFQATT and SNEGSKA (reference sequence). CDR3 length: 15 amino acids. V gave up 1 base and J gave up 3 bases, with 16 bases separating them. CDR3 bases: TGCAGTGCTAGAGTGATAGGCAGGGGGGACTACGAGCAGTACTTC. Translating it yields CSARVIGRGDYEQYF.

This clonotype was observed a few times. The chain recombines TRBV5-1 with TRBJ1-2; a weak D match, TRBD1 (6 bases). Between the trimmed V and J ends, which lost 4 bases and 8 bases, there was a span of 15 bases. Germline V gives CDR1 SGHRS, CDR2 YFSETQ. The CDR3 length is 13 residues. CDR3 sequence reads: CASSPNTGTGYTF. The CDR3 DNA sequence: TGCGCCAGCAGCCCAAACACAGGGACGGGCTACACCTTC. The variable domain in full, with the rest retrieved from reference TRBV5-1 and TRBJ1-2, is KAGVTQTPRYLIKTRGQQVTLSCSPISGHRSVSWYQQTPGQGLQFLFEYFSETQRNKGNFPGRFSGRQFSNSRSEMNVSTLELGDSALYLCASSPNTGTGYTFGSGTRLTVV.

The J gene is TRBJ2-2, the V gene TRBV6-1; D perhaps matches TRBD2 (6 bases). This CDR3 is 16 amino acids long. Trimming cost V 1 base and J 2 bases, with 11 bases left between them. CDR1 and CDR2 from the germline V gene are MNHNS and SASEGT. CDR3 region: CASSEGAGKNTGELFF. The CDR3 DNA follows: TGTGCCAGCAGTGAAGGGGCGGGAAAAAACACCGGGGAGCTGTTTTTT.

This clonotype was detected only a few times. The chain uses TRBV6-2 or TRBV6-3 and TRBJ2-7, with unresolved D. The CDR3 sequence is 15 residues long. Germline V gene data show CDR1 as MNHEY and CDR2 as SVGEGT. Trimming stripped 2 bases from V and 1 base from J, with 12 bases between. CDR3 in DNA: TGTGCCAGCAGTTACAAACCGCTGGAGTCCTACGAGCAGTACTTC. This translates into CASSYKPLESYEQYF.